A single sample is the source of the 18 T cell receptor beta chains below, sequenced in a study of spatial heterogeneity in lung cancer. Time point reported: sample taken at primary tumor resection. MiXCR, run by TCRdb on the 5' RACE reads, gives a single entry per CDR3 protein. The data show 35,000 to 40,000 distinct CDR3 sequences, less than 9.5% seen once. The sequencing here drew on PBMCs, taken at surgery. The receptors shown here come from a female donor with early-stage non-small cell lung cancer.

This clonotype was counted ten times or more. The CDR3 region is CASSTHGAGKETQYF. DNA of the CDR3: TGTGCCAGCAGTACGCACGGGGCGGGAAAAGAGACCCAGTACTTC. The chain couples TRBV28 to TRBJ2-5, with D possibly being TRBD2 (6 bases). The V end was cut by 5 bases, the J end by 3 bases, with 16 bases between. The CDR3 covers 15 residues. Per the germline V gene, CDR1 is MDHEN and CDR2 is SYDVKM.

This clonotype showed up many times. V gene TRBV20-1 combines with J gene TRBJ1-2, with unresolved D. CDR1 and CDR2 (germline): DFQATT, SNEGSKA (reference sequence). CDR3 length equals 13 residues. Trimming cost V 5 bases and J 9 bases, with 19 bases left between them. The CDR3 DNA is TGCAGTGCTCCCTTAGCCTTATTCGGGCGCTACACCTTC. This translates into CSAPLALFGRYTF.

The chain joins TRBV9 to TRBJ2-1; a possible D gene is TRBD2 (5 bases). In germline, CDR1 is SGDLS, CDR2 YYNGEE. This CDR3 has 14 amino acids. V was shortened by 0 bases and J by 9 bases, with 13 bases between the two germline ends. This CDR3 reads CASSVGGSVGEQFF. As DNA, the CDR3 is TGTGCCAGCAGCGTAGGCGGTAGCGTAGGTGAGCAGTTCTTC.

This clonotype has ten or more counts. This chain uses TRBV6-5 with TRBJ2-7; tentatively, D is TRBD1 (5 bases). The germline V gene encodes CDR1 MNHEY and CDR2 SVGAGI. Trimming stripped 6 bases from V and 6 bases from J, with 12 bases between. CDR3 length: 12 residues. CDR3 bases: TGTGCCAGCAGGGAAAGGGGCGGCGAGCAGTACTTC. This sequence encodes CASRERGGEQYF.

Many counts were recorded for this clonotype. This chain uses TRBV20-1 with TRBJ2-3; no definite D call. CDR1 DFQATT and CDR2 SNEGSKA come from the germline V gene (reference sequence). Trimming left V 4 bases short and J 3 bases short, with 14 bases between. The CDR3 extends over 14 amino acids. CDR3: CSANVLGVTDTQYF. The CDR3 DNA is TGCAGTGCTAATGTCCTTGGGGTAACAGATACGCAGTATTTT.

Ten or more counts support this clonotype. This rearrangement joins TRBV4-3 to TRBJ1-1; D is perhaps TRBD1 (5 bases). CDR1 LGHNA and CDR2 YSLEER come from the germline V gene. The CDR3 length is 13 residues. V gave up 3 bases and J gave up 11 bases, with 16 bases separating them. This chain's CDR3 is CASSQERRGSAFF. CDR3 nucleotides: TGCGCCAGCAGCCAGGAGCGTCGGGGGAGCGCTTTCTTT.

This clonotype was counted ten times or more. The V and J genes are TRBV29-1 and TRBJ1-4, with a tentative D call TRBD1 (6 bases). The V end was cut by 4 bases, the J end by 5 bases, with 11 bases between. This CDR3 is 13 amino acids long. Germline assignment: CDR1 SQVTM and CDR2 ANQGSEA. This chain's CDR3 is CSVVQGSNEKLFF. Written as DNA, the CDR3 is TGCAGCGTTGTACAGGGATCCAATGAAAAACTGTTTTTT.

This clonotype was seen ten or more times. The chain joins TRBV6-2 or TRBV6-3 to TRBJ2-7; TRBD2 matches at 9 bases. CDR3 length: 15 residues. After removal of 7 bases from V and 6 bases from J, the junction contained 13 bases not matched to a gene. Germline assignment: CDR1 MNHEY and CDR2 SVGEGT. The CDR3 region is CASTPGVAGVIEQYF. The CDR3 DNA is TGTGCCAGCACCCCCGGAGTAGCGGGAGTAATCGAGCAGTACTTC.

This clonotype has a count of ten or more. CDR3: CASSTDSTGLSYEQYF. The CDR3 bases are TGTGCCAGCAGCACCGACTCGACAGGACTCTCCTACGAGCAGTACTTC. The chain links TRBV11-2 to TRBJ2-7; a possible D gene is TRBD1 (6 bases). V dropped 5 bases and J dropped 0 bases, with 17 bases sitting between them. Per germline, CDR1 SGHAT and CDR2 FQNNGV. The CDR3 is 16 residues long.

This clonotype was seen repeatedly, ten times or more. The CDR3 spells CASSFDYSTDTQYF. The CDR3, as DNA: TGTGCCAGCAGCTTCGACTACAGCACAGATACGCAGTATTTT. The V and J genes are TRBV11-2 and TRBJ2-3; perhaps TRBD2 as D (5 bases). The CDR3 length is 14 residues. The V end lost 3 bases, the J end lost 0 bases, and 7 bases lay between the germline ends. Germline-derived CDR1 and CDR2 are SGHAT and FQNNGV.

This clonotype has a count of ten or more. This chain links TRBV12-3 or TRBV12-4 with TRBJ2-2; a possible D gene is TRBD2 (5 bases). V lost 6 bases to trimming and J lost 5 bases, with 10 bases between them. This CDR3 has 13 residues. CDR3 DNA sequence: TGTGCCAGCAGCTTTGCGGGTACCGGGGAGCTGTTTTTT. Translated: CASSFAGTGELFF.

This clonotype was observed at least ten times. The CDR3 DNA sequence: TGCGCCAGCAGCCATACTAGCGGGGGGGCGACCCAGTACTTC. Protein: CASSHTSGGATQYF. The rearrangement joins TRBV10-2 to TRBJ2-5, with 13 nucleotides matching TRBD2. In germline, CDR1 is WSHSY, CDR2 SAAADI. The CDR3 has 14 amino acids. The J segment lost 7 bases and the V segment lost 6 bases, leaving 5 bases of the junction unmatched.

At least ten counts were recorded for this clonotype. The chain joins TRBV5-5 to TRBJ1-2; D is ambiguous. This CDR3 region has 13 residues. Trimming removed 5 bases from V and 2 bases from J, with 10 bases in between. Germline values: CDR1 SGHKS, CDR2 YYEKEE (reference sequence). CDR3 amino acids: CASRNGPNYGYTF. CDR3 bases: TGTGCCAGCAGAAATGGACCGAACTATGGCTACACCTTC.

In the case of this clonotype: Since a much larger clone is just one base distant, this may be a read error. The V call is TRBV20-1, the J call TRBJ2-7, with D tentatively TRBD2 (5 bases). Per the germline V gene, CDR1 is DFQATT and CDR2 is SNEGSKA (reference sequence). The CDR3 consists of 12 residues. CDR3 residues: CSAGRVNYKQYF. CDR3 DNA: TGCAGTGCAGGGCGGGTTAACTACAAGCAGTACTTC.

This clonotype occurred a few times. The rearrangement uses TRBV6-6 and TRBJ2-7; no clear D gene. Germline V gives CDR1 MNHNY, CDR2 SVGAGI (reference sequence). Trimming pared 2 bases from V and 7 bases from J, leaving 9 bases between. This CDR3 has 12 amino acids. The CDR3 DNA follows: TGTGCCAGCAGTTACGCGGCGCAAGAGCAGTACTTC. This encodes CASSYAAQEQYF.

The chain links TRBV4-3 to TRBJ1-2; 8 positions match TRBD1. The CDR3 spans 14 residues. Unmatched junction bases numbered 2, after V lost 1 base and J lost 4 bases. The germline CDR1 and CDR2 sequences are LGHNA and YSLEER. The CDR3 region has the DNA TGCGCCAGCAGCCAAGTTGACAGGGGCTATGGCTACACCTTC. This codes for CASSQVDRGYGYTF.

The CDR3 nucleotides are TGTGCCAGTAGTCTCGGGCATGGGACAGCCTATGGCTACACCTTC. This encodes CASSLGHGTAYGYTF. The genes are TRBV19 and TRBJ1-2, with 7 bases identical to TRBD1. The CDR3 length is 15 residues. With 5 bases clipped from V and 4 bases from J, the junction kept 10 bases outside the gene matches. Germline CDR1 is LNHDA and CDR2 is SQIVND (reference sequence).

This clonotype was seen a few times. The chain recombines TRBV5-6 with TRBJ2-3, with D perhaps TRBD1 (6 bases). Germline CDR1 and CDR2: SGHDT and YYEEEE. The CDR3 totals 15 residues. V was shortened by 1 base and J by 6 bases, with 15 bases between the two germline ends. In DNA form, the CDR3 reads TGTGCCAGCAGCTTGTTCCAGGGGACGTTTGATACGCAGTATTTT. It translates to CASSLFQGTFDTQYF.